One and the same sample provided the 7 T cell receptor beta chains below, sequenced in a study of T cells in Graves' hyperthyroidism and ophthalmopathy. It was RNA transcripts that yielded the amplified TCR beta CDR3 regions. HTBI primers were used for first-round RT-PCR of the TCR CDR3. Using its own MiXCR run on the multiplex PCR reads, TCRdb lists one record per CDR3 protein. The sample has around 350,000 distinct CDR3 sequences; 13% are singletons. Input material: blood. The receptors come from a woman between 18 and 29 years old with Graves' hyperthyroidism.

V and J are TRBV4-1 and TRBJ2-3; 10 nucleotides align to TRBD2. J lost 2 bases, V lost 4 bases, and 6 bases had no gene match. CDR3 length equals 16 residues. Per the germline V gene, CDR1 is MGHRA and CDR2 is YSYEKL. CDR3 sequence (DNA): TGCGCCAGCAGCCCCCCCCTAGCGGGGGTCACAGATACGCAGTATTTT. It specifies CASSPPLAGVTDTQYF.

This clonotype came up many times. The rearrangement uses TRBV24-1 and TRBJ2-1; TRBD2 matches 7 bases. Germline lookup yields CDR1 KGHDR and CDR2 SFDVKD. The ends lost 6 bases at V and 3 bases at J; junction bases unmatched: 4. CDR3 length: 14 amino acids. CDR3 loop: CATSWGGHYNEQFF. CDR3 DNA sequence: TGTGCCACCAGTTGGGGAGGGCACTACAATGAGCAGTTCTTC.

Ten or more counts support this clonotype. The CDR3 here is CASSISSGGYNEQFF. Here the CDR3 DNA reads TGTGCCAGTAGTATATCTAGCGGGGGTTACAATGAGCAGTTCTTC. This chain links TRBV19 with TRBJ2-1, with 10 positions matching TRBD2. Germline V gene sequence: CDR1 LNHDA, CDR2 SQIVND (reference sequence). The CDR3 totals 15 residues. The junction had 2 bases not matched to a gene; V was cut back by 2 bases and J by 4 bases.

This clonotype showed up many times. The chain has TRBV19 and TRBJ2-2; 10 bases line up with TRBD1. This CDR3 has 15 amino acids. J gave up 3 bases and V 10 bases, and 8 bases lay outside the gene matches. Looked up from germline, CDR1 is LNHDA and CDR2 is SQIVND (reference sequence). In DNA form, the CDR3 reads TGTGCCACTACGCCGGGACAGGGGTACACCGGGGAGCTGTTTTTT. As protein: CATTPGQGYTGELFF.

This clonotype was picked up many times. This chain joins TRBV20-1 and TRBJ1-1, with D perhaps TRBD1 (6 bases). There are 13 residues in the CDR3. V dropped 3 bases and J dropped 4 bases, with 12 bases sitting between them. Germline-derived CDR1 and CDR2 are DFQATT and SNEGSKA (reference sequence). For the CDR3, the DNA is TGCAGTGCTAGTGGGGGCTGGGGCACTGAAGCTTTCTTT. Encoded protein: CSASGGWGTEAFF.

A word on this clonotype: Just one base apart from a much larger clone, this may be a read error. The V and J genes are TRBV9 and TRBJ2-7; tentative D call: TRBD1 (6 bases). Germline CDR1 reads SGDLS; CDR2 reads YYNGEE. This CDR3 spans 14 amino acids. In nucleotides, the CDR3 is TGTGCCAGCAGCGTAGACGGACAGTCCTGCGAGCAGTACTTC. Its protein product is CASSVDGQSCEQYF.

CDR3 coding DNA: TGTGCCAGCGCCGGGACAGGGTGGGGGGTATCTGGGGCCAACGTCCTGACTTTC. Translated: CASAGTGWGVSGANVLTF. The chain employs TRBV19 and TRBJ2-6; TRBD1 matches at 9 bases. This CDR3 is built from 18 residues. Germline V gene sequence: CDR1 LNHDA, CDR2 SQIVND (reference sequence). Losses at the gene ends were 9 bases for V and 1 base for J; bases not matched to a gene: 13.